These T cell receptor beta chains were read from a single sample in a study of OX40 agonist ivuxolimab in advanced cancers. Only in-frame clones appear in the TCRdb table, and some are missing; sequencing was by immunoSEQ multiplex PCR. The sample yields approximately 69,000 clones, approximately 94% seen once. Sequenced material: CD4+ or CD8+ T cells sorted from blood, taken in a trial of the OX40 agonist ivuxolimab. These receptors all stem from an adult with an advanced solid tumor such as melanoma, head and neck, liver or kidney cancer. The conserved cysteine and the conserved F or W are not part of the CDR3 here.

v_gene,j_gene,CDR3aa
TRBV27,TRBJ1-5,ASSLLSSNQPQH
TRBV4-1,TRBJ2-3,ASSPNAGPYTDTQY
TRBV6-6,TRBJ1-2,ASSYSTVGYGYT
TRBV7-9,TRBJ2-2,ASIITGTGELF
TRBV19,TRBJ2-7,ASSLGTANYYEQY
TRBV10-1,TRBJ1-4,ARLRDRLSTNEKLF
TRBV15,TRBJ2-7,ATSRVGGLSSYEQY
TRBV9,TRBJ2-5,ASSAGLAGGETQY
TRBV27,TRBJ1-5,ASSHTGSNQPQH
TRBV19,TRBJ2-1,ASSPSGTSNEQF
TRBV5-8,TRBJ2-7,ASSPPWQY
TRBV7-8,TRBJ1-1,ASSLLAGSNTEAF
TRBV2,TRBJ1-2,ANGTGYGYT
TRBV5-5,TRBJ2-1,ASSLEANPNNEQF
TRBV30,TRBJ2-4,AWSVGRGLRVQY
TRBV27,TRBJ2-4,ASSFSPLPKNIQY
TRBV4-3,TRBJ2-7,ASSHPGTGSAYEQY
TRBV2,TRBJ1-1,ASREGTEAF
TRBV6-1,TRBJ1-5,ASSGGDRANQPQH
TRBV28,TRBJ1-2,ASSLYAGVPANYGYT
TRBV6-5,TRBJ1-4,ASSYSPAATNEKLF
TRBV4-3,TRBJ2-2,ASSQDGASGSNTGELF
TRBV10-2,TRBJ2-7,ASSSWDTGEQY
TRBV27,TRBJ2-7,ASSPLDGSYEQY
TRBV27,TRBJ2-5,ASSLSGMGETQY
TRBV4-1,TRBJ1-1,ASSQVASRRNTEAF
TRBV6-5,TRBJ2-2,ASSPGGSGELF
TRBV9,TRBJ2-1,ASSGPLIVTSGYNEQF